This TCR beta chain was obtained from a study of post-analysis software for immune sequencing data. Study details: In terms of disease course, relapsing-remitting, secondary progressive and progressive-relapsing multiple sclerosis were included. Study-level points and caveats: Roughly five TRBV segments occurring more often in patients than controls included TRBV5-6, TRBV5-1 and TRBV20-1. When the samples were clustered directly with F measure, those that had been prepared in the same batch showed strong co-clustering. Normalized Chao1 diversity in multiple sclerosis patients fell significantly below that of controls.

TCR beta cDNA libraries had unique molecular identifiers. About 500,000 cDNA molecules were obtained per 1 to 10 million input T cells. TCRdb processed the PCR reads anew with MiXCR; each CDR3 protein has one entry. The data show hundreds of thousands of distinct CDR3 sequences, roughly 27% seen once. CDR3 length: 12 amino acids. V was trimmed by 5 bases and J by 3 bases, leaving 10 bases between them. Germline V lookup: CDR1 SQVTM, CDR2 ANQGSEA. This clonotype was recorded a few times. The antigen remains undetermined. Sequencing used blood. The chain carries TRBV29-1 and TRBJ1-2; D not resolved. The origin of this receptor is a girl aged 10 to 17 with multiple sclerosis. The DNA for the CDR3 is TGCAGCGTTAATCAGAGGGACTATGGCTACACCTTC. Protein sequence: CSVNQRDYGYTF.